This T cell receptor (beta chain) was sequenced for a study of T cell clones after liver transplantation. Study details: Immunosuppression withdrawal was tried within 2 years after liver transplantation in this trial.

Notes on the study in general: Donor-reactive sequences fell more than third party-reactive ones, suggesting partial deletion.

This table comes from immunoSEQ multiplex PCR, and its TCRdb copy is limited to in-frame clones, with some not included. The data contain 68,000 or so clones, over 90% of them singletons. V was cut by 0 bases and J by 4 bases, with 9 bases left in between. The germline V gene has CDR1 SQVTM and CDR2 ANQGSEA. This CDR3 has 13 residues. This clone was seen once. Its target is unknown. Sequenced material: CD4+ T cells from blood, taken about 25 months after liver transplant. The V and J genes are TRBV29-1 and TRBJ1-1; D remains ambiguous. The sequence derives from a human patient who received a liver transplant. These T cells may partly come from the graft donor. The CDR3 is CSVEDRGGTEAFF. The DNA for the CDR3 is TGCAGCGTTGAAGACCGGGGAGGCACTGAAGCTTTCTTT.